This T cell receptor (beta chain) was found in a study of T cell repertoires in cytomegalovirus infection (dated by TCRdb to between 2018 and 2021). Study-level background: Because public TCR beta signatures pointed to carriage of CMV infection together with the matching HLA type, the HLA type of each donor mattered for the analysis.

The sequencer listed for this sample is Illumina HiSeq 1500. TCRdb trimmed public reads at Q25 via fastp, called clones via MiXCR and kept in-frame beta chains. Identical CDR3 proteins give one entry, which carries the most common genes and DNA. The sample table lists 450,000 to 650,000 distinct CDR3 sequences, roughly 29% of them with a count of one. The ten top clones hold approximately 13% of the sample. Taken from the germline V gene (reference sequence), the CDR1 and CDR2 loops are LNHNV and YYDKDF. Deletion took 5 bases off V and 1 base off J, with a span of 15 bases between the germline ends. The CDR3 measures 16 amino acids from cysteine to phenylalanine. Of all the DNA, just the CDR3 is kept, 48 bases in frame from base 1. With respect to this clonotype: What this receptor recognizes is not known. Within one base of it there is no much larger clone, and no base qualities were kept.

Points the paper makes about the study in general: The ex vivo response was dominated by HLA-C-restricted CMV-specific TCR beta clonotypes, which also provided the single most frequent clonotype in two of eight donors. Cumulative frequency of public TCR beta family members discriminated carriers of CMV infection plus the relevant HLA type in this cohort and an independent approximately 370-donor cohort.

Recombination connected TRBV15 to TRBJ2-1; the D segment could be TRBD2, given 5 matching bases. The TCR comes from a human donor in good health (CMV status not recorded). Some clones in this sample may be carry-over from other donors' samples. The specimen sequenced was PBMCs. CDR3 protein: CATSRGRTSSYNEQFF. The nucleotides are TGTGCCACCAGCCGTGGTCGAACTAGTTCCTACAATGAGCAGTTCTTC.